The present T cell receptor (beta chain) was sequenced within a study of T cell changes during pregnancy in multiple sclerosis. In germline, CDR1 is SGHTA, CDR2 FQGNSA. V lost 0 bases and J lost 6; bases outside the gene matches: 13. The CDR3 runs to 19 residues. The table came from immunoSEQ multiplex PCR; TCRdb's copy has only in-frame clones and leaves some out. Among tens of thousands of clones listed, about 94% were seen once. The receptor was derived from a female donor with multiple sclerosis, enrolled in a pregnancy study. This chain uses TRBV7-2 with TRBJ2-1, with 11 bases lining up with TRBD2. This specimen was peripheral blood, taken in the third trimester of pregnancy. CDR3 amino acids: CASSLAWGNSGLAANEQFF. CDR3 coding DNA: TGTGCCAGCAGCTTAGCGTGGGGGAACTCGGGACTAGCGGCCAATGAGCAGTTCTTC.